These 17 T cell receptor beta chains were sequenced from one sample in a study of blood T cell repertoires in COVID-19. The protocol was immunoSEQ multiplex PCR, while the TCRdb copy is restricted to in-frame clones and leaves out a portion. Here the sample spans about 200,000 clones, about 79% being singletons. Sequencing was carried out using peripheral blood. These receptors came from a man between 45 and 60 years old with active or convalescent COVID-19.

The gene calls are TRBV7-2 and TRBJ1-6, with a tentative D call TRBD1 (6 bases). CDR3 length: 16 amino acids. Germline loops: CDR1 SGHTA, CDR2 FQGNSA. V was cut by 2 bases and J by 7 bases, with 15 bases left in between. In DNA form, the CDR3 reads TGTGCCAGCAGCTTACTGGGGGCGCGGGGGAATTCACCCCTCCACTTT. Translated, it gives CASSLLGARGNSPLHF.

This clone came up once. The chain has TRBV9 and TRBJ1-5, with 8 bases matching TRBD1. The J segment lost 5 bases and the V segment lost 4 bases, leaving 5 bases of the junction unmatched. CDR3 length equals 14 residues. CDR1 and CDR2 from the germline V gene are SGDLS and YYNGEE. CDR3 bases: TGTGCCAGCAGCCAGGGGGCAGCGTATCAGCCCCAGCATTTT. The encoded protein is CASSQGAAYQPQHF.

The CDR3 reads CASSLMRDGDTQYF. The CDR3, as DNA: TGTGCCAGCAGCTTAATGCGGGACGGAGATACGCAGTATTTT. This sequence joins TRBV7-3 and TRBJ2-3, with a weak D call TRBD2 (6 bases). CDR1 is SGHTA, CDR2 FQGTGA, per germline. Trimming took 1 base from V and 5 from J, leaving 10 bases between them. This CDR3 is built from 14 residues.

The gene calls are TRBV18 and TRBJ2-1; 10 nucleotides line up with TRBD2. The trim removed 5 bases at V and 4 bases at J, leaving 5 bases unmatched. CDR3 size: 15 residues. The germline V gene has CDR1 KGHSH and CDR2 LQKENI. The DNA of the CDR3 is TGTGCCAGCTCAGCGAGCGGGGGGGCTTACAATGAGCAGTTCTTC. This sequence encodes CASSASGGAYNEQFF.

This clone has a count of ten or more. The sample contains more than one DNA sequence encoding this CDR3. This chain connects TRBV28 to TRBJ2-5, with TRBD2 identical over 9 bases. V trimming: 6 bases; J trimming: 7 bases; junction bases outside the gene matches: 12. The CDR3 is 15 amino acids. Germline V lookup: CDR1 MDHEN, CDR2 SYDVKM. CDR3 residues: CASSQAGGVVGTQYF. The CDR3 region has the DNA TGTGCCAGCAGCCAAGCGGGGGGCGTAGTGGGGACCCAGTACTTC.

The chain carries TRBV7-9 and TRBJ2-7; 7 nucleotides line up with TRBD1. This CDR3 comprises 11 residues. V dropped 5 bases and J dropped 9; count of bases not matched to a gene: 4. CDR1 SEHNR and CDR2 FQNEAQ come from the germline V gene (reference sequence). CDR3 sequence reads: CASSVQGRQYF. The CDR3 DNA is TGTGCCAGCAGCGTACAGGGGCGGCAGTACTTC.

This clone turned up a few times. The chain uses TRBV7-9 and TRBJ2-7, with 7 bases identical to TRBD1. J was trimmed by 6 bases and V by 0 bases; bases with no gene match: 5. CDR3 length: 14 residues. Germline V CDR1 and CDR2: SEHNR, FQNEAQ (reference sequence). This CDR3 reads CASSLAGGAGEQYF. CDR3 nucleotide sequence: TGTGCCAGCAGCTTAGCAGGGGGCGCGGGCGAGCAGTACTTC.

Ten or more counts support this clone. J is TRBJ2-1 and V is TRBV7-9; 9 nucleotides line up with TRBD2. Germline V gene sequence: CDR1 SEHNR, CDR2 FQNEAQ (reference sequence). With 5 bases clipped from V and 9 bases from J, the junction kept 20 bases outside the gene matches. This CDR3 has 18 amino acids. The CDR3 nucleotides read TGTGCCAGCAGCCCCCCTTTCAGACTAGCGGAAACCCGAAGTGAGCAGTTCTTC. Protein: CASSPPFRLAETRSEQFF.

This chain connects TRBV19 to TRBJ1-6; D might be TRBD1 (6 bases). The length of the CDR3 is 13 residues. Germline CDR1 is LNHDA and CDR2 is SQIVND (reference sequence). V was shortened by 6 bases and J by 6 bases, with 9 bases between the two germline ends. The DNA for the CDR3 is TGTGCCAGTAGCGGACAGACTAATTCACCCCTCCACTTT. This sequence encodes CASSGQTNSPLHF.

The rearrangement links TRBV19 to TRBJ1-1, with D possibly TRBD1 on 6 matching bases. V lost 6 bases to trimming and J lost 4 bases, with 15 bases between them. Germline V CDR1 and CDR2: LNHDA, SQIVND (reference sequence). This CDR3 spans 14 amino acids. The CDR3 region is CASRSPQGGTEAFF. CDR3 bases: TGTGCCAGTAGATCCCCCCAAGGGGGCACTGAAGCTTTCTTT.

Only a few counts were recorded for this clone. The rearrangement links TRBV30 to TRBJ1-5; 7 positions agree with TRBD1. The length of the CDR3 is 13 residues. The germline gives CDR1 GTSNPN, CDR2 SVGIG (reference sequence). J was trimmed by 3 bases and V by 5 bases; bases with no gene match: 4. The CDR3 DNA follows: TGTGCCTGGGCGGGACAGAACAATCAGCCCCAGCATTTT. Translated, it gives CAWAGQNNQPQHF.

The CDR3 is CSARSLAEQYF. CDR3 nucleotides: TGCAGTGCTAGATCACTAGCGGAGCAGTACTTC. The chain employs TRBV20-1 and TRBJ2-4; 8 bases map to TRBD2. The CDR3 is made up of 11 amino acids. Germline loops: CDR1 DFQATT, CDR2 SNEGSKA (reference sequence). Trimming removed 2 bases from V and 13 bases from J; junction bases left unmatched: 4.

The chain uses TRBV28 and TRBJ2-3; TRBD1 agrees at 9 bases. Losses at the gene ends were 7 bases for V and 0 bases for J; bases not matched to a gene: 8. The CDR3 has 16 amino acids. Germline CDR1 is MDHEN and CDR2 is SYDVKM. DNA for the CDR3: TGTGCCAGCAACCCACAGGGGGCACCGAGCACAGATACGCAGTATTTT. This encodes CASNPQGAPSTDTQYF.

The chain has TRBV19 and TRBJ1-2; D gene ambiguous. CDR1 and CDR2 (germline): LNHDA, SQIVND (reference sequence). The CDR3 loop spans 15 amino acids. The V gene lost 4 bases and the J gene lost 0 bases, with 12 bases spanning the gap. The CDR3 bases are TGTGCCAGTAGTACCGGGTCGCGAGCTAACTATGGCTACACCTTC. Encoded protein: CASSTGSRANYGYTF.

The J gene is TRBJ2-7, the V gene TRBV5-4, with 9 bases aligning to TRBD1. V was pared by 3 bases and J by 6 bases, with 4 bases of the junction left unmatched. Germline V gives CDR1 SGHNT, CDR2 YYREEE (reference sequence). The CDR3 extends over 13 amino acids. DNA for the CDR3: TGTGCCAGCAGCTCCGGGACAGGGATCGAGCAGTACGTC. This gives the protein CASSSGTGIEQYV.

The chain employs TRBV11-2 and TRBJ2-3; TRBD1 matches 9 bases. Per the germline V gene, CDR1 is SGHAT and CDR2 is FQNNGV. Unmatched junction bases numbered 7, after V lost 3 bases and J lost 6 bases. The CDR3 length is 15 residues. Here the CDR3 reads CASSFRTGAADTQYF. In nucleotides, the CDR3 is TGTGCCAGCAGCTTCAGGACAGGGGCCGCCGATACGCAGTATTTT.

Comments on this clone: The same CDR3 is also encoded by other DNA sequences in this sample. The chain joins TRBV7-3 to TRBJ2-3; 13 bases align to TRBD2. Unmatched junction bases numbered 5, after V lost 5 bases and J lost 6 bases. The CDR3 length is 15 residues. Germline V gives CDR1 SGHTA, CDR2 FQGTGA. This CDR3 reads CASSLGLAGVDTQYF. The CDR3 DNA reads TGTGCCAGCAGCCTAGGACTAGCGGGGGTGGATACGCAGTATTTT.